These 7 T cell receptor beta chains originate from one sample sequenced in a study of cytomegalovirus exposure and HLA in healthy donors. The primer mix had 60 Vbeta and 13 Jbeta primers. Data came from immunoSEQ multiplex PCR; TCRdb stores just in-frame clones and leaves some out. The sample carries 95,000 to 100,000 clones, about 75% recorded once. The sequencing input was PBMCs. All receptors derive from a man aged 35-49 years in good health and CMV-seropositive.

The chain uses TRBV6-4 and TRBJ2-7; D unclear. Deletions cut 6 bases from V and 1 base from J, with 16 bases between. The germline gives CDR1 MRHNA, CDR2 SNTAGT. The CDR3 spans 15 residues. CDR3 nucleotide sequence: TGTGCCAGCAGGTCTCTGTGGCCCTCTTCCTACGAGCAGTACTTC. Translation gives CASRSLWPSSYEQYF.

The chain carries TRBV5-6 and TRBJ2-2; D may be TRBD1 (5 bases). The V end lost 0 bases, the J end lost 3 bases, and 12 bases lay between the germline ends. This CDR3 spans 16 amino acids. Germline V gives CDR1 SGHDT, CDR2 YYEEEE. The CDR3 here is CASSLGQRGDTGELFF. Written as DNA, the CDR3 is TGTGCCAGCAGCTTGGGACAGCGAGGCGACACCGGGGAGCTGTTTTTT. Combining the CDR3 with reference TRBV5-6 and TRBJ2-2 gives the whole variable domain DAGVTQSPTHLIKTRGQQVTLRCSPKSGHDTVSWYQQALGQGPQFIFQYYEEEERQRGNFPDRFSGHQFPNYSSELNVNALLLGDSALYLCASSLGQRGDTGELFFGEGSRLTVL.

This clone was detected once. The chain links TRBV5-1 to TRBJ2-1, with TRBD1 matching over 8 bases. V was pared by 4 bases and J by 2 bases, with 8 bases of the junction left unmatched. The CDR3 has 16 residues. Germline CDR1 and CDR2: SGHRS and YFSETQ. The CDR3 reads CASSESGTGTYNEQFF. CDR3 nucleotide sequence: TGCGCCAGCAGCGAGTCCGGGACAGGTACCTACAATGAGCAGTTCTTC.

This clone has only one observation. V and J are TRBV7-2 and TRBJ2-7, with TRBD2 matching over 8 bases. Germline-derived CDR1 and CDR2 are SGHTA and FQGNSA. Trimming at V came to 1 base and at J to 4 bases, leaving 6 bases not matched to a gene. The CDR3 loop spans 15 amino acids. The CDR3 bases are TGTGCCAGCAGCTTAGATACTAGCGGAGTGTACGAGCAGTACTTC. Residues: CASSLDTSGVYEQYF. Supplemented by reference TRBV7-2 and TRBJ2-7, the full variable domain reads GAGVSQSPSNKVTEKGKDVELRCDPISGHTALYWYRQSLGQGLEFLIYFQGNSAPDKSGLPSDRFSAERTGGSVSTLTIQRTQQEDSAVYLCASSLDTSGVYEQYFGPGTRLTVT.

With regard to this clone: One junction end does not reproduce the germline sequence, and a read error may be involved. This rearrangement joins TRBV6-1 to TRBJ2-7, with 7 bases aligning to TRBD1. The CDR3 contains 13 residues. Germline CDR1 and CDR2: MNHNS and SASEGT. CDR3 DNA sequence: TGTGCCATACGCAGGGGGAGCTCCTACGGGCAGTACTTC. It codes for CAIRRGSSYGQYF.

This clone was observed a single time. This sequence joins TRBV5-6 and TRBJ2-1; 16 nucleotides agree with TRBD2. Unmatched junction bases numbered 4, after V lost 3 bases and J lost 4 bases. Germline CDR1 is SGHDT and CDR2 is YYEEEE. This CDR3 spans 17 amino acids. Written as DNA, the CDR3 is TGTGCCAGCAGCTCGGGACTAGCGGGAGGGCGATACAATGAGCAGTTCTTC. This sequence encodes CASSSGLAGGRYNEQFF.

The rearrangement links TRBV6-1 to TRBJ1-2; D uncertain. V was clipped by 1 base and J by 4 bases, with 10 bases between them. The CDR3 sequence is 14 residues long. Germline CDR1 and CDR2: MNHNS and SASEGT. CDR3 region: CASSEGPGTYGYTF. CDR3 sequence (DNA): TGTGCCAGCAGTGAAGGACCAGGAACCTATGGCTACACCTTC.